This TCR beta chain derives from a study of shared clonotypes between healthy human individuals. Generated by immunoSEQ multiplex PCR, the TCRdb table keeps only in-frame clones and is missing some. The sample consists of 2,500,000 or so clones, 85% to 95% of them appearing once. Germline V gene data show CDR1 as SGHAT and CDR2 as FQNNGV. The CDR3 covers 17 residues. V gave up 0 bases and J gave up 5 bases; unmatched junction bases: 6. The donors were adults (healthy and HIV-negative) with no recent acute infections or vaccinations. The specimen was naive CD4+ T cells from PBMCs. As to subset: CD45RA+ positively selected. The chain is built from TRBV11-2 and TRBJ2-2, with TRBD2 matching 10 bases. The receptor's source is a man younger than 30 in good health. Some clones in this sample may be carry-over from other donors' samples. The CDR3 here is CASSLDLSGRRTGELFF. Written as DNA, the CDR3 is TGTGCCAGCAGCTTAGATCTTAGCGGGAGGCGGACCGGGGAGCTGTTTTTT. The full variable domain, its missing parts supplied by reference TRBV11-2 and TRBJ2-2, is EAGVAQSPRYKIIEKRQSVAFWCNPISGHATLYWYQQILGQGPKLLIQFQNNGVVDDSQLPKDRFSAERLKGVDSTLKIQPAKLEDSAVYLCASSLDLSGRRTGELFFGEGSRLTVL.